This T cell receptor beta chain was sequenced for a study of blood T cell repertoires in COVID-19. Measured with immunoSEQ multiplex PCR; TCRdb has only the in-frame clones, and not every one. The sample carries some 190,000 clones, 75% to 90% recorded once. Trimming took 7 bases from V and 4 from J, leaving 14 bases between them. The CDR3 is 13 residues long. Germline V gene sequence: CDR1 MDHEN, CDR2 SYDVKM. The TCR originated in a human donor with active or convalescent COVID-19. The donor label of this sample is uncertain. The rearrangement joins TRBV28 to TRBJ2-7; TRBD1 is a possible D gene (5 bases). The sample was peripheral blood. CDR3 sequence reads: CASTLGAKYEQYF. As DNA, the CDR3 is TGTGCCAGCACCTTAGGGGCAAAATACGAGCAGTACTTC.